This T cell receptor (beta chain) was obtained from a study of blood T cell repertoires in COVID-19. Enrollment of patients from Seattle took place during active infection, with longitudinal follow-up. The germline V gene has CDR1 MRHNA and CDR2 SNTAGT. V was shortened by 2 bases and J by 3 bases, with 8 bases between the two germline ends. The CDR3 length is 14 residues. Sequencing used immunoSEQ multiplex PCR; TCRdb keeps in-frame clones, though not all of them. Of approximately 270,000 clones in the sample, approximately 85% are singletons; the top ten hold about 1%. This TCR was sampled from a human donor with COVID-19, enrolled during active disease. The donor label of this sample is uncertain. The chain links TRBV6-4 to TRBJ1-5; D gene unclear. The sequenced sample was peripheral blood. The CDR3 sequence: CASSDASHNQPQHF. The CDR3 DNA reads TGTGCCAGCAGTGACGCGTCTCACAATCAGCCCCAGCATTTT.